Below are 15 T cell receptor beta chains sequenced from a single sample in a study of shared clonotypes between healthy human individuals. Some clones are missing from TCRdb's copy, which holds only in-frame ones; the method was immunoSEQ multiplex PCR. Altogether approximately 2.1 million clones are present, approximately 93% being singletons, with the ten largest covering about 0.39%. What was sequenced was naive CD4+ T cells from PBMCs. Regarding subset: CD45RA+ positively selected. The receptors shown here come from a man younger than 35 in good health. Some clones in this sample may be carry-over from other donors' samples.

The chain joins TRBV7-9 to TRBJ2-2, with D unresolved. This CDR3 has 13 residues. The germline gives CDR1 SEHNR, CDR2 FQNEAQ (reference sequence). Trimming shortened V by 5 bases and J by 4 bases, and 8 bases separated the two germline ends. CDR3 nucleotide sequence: TGTGCCAGCAGCCCTATCGGCACCGGGGAGCTGTTTTTT. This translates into CASSPIGTGELFF.

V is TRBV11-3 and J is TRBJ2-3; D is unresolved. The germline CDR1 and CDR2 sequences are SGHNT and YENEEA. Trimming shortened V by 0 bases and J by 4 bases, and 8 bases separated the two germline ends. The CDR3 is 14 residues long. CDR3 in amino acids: CASSLEGGADTQYF. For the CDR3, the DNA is TGTGCCAGCAGCTTAGAAGGCGGAGCAGATACGCAGTATTTT. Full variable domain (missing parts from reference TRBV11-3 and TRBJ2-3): EAGVVQSPRYKIIEKKQPVAFWCNPISGHNTLYWYLQNLGQGPELLIRYENEEAVDDSQLPKDRFSAERLKGVDSTLKIQPAELGDSAVYLCASSLEGGADTQYFGPGTRLTVL.

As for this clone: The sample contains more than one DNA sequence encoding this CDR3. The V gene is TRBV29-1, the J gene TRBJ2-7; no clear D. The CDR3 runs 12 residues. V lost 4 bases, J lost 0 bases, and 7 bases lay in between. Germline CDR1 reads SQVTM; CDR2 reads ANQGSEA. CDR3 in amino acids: CSVGVSSYEQYF. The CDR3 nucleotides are TGCAGCGTTGGTGTCAGCTCCTACGAGCAGTACTTC.

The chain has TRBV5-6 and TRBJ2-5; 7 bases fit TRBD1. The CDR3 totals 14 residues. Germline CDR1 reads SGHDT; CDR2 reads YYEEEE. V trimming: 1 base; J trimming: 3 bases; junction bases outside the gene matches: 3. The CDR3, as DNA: TGTGCCAGCAGCTTGACAGGGGATGAAGAGACCCAGTACTTC. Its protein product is CASSLTGDEETQYF.

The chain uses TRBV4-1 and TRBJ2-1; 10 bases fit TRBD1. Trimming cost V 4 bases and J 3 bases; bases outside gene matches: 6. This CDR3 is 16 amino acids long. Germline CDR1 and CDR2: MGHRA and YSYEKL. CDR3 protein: CASSPPRTGGYNEQFF. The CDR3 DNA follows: TGCGCCAGCAGCCCCCCGAGGACAGGGGGCTACAATGAGCAGTTCTTC.

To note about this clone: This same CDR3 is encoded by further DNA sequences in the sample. The CDR3 protein is CASSFRGSTDTQYF. The CDR3 nucleotides are TGTGCCAGCAGCTTTCGGGGGAGCACAGATACGCAGTATTTT. V usage is TRBV5-4 and J usage is TRBJ2-3; tentatively, D is TRBD2 (6 bases). Per germline, CDR1 SGHNT and CDR2 YYREEE (reference sequence). The CDR3 covers 14 residues. Trimming took 2 bases from V and 0 from J, leaving 7 bases between them.

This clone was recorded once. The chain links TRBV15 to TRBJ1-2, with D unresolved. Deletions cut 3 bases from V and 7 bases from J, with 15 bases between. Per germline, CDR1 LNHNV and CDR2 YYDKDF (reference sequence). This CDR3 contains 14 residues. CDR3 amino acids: CATSRPGPPAGYTF. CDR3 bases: TGTGCCACCAGCAGGCCGGGTCCTCCAGCTGGCTACACCTTC.

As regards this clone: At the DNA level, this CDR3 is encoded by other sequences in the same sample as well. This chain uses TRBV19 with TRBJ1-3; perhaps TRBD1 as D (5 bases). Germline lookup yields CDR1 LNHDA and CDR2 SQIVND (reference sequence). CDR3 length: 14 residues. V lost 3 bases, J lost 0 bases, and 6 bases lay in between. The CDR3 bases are TGTGCCAGTAGTATCGACAGCTCTGGAAACACCATATATTTT. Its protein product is CASSIDSSGNTIYF.

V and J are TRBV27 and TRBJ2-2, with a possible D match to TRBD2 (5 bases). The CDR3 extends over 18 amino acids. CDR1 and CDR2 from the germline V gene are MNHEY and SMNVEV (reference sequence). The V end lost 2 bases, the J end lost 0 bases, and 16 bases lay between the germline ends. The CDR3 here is CASSLLARPPANTGELFF. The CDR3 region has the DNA TGTGCCAGCAGTTTACTAGCTAGGCCCCCCGCGAACACCGGGGAGCTGTTTTTT.

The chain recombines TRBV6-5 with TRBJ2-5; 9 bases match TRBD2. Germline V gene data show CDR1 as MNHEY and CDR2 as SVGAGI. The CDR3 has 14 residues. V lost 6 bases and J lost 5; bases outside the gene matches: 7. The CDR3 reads CASSLLAGGETQYF. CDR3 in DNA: TGTGCCAGCAGCCTACTAGCGGGTGGGGAGACCCAGTACTTC.

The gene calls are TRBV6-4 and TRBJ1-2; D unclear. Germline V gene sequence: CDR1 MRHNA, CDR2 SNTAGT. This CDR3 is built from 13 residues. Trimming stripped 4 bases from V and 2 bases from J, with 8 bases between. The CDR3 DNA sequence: TGTGCCAGCAGTGTGGACGGGAACTATGGCTACACCTTC. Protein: CASSVDGNYGYTF.

CDR3 in amino acids: CASRHLQGSSGELFF. Here the CDR3 DNA reads TGCGCCAGCAGACACTTACAGGGTTCGTCCGGGGAGCTGTTTTTT. The gene calls are TRBV5-1 and TRBJ2-2; D may be TRBD1 (6 bases). This CDR3 has 15 residues. The germline V and J ends were trimmed by 5 bases and 6 bases, with 17 bases remaining between them. The germline V gene has CDR1 SGHRS and CDR2 YFSETQ.

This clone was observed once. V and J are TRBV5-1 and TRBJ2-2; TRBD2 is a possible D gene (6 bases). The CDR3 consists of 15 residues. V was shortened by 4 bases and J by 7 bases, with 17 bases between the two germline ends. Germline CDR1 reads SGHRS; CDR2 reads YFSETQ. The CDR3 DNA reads TGCGCCAGCAGCCCAATTAATGGAGGGGTCGGGGAGCTGTTTTTT. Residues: CASSPINGGVGELFF. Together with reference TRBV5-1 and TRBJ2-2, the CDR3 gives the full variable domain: KAGVTQTPRYLIKTRGQQVTLSCSPISGHRSVSWYQQTPGQGLQFLFEYFSETQRNKGNFPGRFSGRQFSNSRSEMNVSTLELGDSALYLCASSPINGGVGELFFGEGSRLTVL.

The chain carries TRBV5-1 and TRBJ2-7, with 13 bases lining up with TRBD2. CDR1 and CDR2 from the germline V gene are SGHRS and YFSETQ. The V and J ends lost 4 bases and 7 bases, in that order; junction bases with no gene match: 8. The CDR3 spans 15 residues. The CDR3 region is CASSPLAGGPSEQYF. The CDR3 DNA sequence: TGCGCCAGCAGCCCACTAGCGGGAGGGCCGAGTGAGCAGTACTTC.

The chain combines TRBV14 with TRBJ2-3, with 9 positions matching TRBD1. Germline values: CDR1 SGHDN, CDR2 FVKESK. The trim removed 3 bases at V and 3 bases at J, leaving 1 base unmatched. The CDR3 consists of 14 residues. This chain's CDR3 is CASSQDRGTDTQYF. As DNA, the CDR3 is TGTGCCAGCAGCCAGGACAGGGGAACAGATACGCAGTATTTT.